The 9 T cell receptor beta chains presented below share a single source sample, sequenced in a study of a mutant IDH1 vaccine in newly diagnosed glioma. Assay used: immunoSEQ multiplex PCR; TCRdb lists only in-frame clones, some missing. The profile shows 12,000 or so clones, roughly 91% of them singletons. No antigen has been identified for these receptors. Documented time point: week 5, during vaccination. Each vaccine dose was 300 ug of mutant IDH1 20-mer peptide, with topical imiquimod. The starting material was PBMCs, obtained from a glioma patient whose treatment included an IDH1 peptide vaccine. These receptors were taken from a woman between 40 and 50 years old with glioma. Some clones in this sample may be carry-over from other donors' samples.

CDR3: CASSDAGGLQSPLHF. CDR3 DNA sequence: TGTGCCAGTAGCGATGCGGGGGGGCTTCAGTCACCCCTCCACTTT. The rearrangement links TRBV19 to TRBJ1-6, with a possible D match to TRBD1 (6 bases). Germline assignment: CDR1 LNHDA and CDR2 SQIVND (reference sequence). The CDR3 runs 15 residues. Deletions cut 6 bases from V and 10 bases from J, with 19 bases between.

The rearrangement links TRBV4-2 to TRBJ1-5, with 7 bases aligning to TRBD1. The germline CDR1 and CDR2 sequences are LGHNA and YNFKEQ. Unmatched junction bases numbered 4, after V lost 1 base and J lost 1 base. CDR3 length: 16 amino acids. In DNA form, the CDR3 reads TGTGCCAGCAGCCAAGGGGTACAGGGGAGCAATCAGCCCCAGCATTTT. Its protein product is CASSQGVQGSNQPQHF.

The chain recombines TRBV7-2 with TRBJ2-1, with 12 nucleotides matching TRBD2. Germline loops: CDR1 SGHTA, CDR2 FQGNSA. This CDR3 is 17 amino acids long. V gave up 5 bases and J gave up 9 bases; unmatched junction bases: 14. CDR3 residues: CASSHLTSGRVRTEQFF. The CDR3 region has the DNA TGTGCCAGCAGCCATCTGACTAGCGGGAGAGTCCGGACTGAGCAGTTCTTC.

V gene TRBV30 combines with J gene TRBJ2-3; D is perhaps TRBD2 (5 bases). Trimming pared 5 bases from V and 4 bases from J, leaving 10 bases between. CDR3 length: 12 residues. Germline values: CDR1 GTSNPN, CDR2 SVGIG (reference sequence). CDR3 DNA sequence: TGTGCCTGGGACCCGGGGTCAGATACGCAGTATTTT. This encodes CAWDPGSDTQYF.

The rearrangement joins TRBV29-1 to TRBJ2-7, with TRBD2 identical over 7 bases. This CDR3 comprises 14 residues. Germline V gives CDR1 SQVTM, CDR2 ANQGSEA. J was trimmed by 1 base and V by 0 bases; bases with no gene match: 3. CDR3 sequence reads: CSVEEAGVSYEQYF. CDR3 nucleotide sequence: TGCAGCGTTGAAGAGGCGGGGGTTTCCTACGAGCAGTACTTC.

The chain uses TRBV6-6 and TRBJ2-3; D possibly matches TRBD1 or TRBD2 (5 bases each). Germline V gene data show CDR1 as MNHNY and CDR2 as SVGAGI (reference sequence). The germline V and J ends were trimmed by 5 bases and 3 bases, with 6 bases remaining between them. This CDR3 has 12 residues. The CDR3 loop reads CASSGGTDTQYF. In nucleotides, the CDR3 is TGTGCCAGCAGTGGGGGAACAGATACGCAGTATTTT.

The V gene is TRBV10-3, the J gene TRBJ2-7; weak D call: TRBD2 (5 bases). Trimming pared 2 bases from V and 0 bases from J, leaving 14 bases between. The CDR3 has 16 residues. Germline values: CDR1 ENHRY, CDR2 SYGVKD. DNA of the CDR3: TGTGCCATCAGTGAGGTAGTAGCGTTGAGCTCCTACGAGCAGTACTTC. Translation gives CAISEVVALSSYEQYF.

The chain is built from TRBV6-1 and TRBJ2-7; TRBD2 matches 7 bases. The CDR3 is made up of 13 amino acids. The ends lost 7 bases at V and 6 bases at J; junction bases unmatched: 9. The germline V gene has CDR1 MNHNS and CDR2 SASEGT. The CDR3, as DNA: TGTGCCAGCAAGCGGGACTATTCATCCGAGCAGTACTTC. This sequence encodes CASKRDYSSEQYF.

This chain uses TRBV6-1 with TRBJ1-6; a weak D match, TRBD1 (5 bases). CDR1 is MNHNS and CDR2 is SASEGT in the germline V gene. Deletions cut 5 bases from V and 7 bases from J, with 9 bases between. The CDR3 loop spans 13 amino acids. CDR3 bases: TGTGCCAGCAGTTCGACAGACAATTCACCCCTCCACTTT. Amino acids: CASSSTDNSPLHF.